This entry is about one TCR beta chain. This specimen belongs to a study of CD8 T cells in Susac syndrome. TEMRA cells were FACS-enriched, unlike CD8+ and CD4+ T cells, which were negatively isolated. With random hexamers, reverse transcription was performed on roughly 0.45 to 1 ug of RNA. It was immunoSEQ multiplex PCR that amplified TCR beta CDR3 across 54 Vbeta and 13 Jbeta. TCRdb processed the immunoSEQ multiplex PCR reads anew with MiXCR; each CDR3 protein has one entry. This table holds about 180,000 distinct CDR3 sequences, approximately 96% found once. Sequenced input: CD8+ T cells from PBMCs. This sequence was found in a human donor with multiple sclerosis.

CDR3 loop: CAISHDPMTDTQYF. CDR3 nucleotide sequence: TGTGCCATCAGCCACGACCCCATGACGGATACGCAGTATTTT. The chain combines TRBV10-3 with TRBJ2-3; no clear D gene. Trimming took 6 bases from V and 6 from J, leaving 16 bases between them. The CDR3 is 14 residues long. The germline CDR1 and CDR2 sequences are ENHRY and SYGVKD.